This T cell receptor beta chain was profiled in a study of T cell responses to AZD1222 COVID-19 vaccine. General observations from the study: An increase in Spike-specific TCR breadth and depth was observed after two AZD1222 doses.

Trimming cost V 4 bases and J 5 bases, with 18 bases left between them. In germline, CDR1 is SGHTA, CDR2 FQGNSA. The CDR3 runs 16 residues. Repertoires were generated with immunoSEQ multiplex PCR, while TCRdb's copy carries only in-frame clones and drops some. The sample lists roughly 150,000 clones, 91% occurring once. To note about this clone: Its antigen is as yet unknown.

V gene TRBV7-2 combines with J gene TRBJ2-1; perhaps TRBD2 as D (6 bases). This clonotype was obtained from an adult who received the AZD1222 COVID-19 vaccine. The input for sequencing was peripheral blood, taken 28 days after the second AZD1222 dose. CDR3 DNA sequence: TGTGCCAGCAGCTCAGATTGGGCGGGATCTGACAATGAGCAGTTCTTC. Its protein product is CASSSDWAGSDNEQFF. The variable domain in full, with the rest retrieved from reference TRBV7-2 and TRBJ2-1, is GAGVSQSPSNKVTEKGKDVELRCDPISGHTALYWYRQSLGQGLEFLIYFQGNSAPDKSGLPSDRFSAERTGGSVSTLTIQRTQQEDSAVYLCASSSDWAGSDNEQFFGPGTRLTVL.